These 12 T cell receptor beta chains were sequenced from one sample in a study of human T cells and chemical hapten exposure. TCRdb itself ran the RACE reads through MiXCR, one entry per CDR3 protein. The sample has about 350,000 distinct CDR3 sequences; around 5.5% are singletons. The time point was: pre-sensitization, week 0. Treatment noted: therapeutic diphenylcyclopropenone sensitization with weekly scalp DPC. Sequenced here: whole blood, sampled in connection with sensitization to the hapten diphenylcyclopropenone (DPC). The receptors stem from a woman aged 18-29 years with alopecia areata. Some clones in this sample may be carry-over from other donors' samples.

Points on this clonotype: Since a much larger clone is just one base distant, this may be a read error. This sequence joins TRBV18 and TRBJ2-3; D is perhaps TRBD1 (6 bases). V lost 6 bases and J 4 bases, leaving 32 bases between the germline ends. CDR3 length: 20 amino acids. Germline-derived CDR1 and CDR2 are KGHSH and LQKENI. Written as DNA, the CDR3 is TGTGCCAGCTCTCTTCATCCCCTTTGGACAGCCTCTAGAACCTCAGATACGCAGTATTTT. Translating it yields CASSLHPLWTASRTSDTQYF.

This clonotype was detected only a few times. This sequence joins TRBV6-2 or TRBV6-3 and TRBJ1-1, with a weak D call TRBD1 (5 bases). Trimming took off 5 bases at V and 7 bases at J, with 17 bases between the two ends. Germline CDR1 reads MNHEY; CDR2 reads SVGEGT. This CDR3 contains 14 residues. The CDR3 nucleotides read TGTGCCAGCAGTGGGGCCGGACGCCCGATTGAAGCTTTCTTT. Amino acid sequence: CASSGAGRPIEAFF.

This clonotype was counted between two and nine times. J is TRBJ1-1 and V is TRBV12-3 or TRBV12-4; perhaps TRBD1 as D (5 bases). The CDR3 contains 13 residues. Trimming pared 4 bases from V and 5 bases from J, leaving 11 bases between. CDR3 in amino acids: CASSYDEGTEAFF. In nucleotides, the CDR3 is TGTGCCAGCAGTTACGACGAGGGGACTGAAGCTTTCTTT.

The V and J genes are TRBV28 and TRBJ1-2; D is perhaps TRBD1 (5 bases). This CDR3 has 14 amino acids. V was shortened by 7 bases and J by 6 bases, with 18 bases between the two germline ends. The germline V gene encodes CDR1 MDHEN and CDR2 SYDVKM. The CDR3 loop is CASILSSQGNGYTF. The DNA of the CDR3 is TGTGCCAGCATCCTCTCCTCTCAGGGAAATGGCTACACCTTC.

In this sample, this clonotype turned up many times. The V and J genes are TRBV7-8 and TRBJ2-3; perhaps D is TRBD1 or TRBD2 (5 bases each). The germline CDR1 and CDR2 sequences are SGHVS and FQNEAQ. V lost 5 bases and J 0 bases, leaving 18 bases between the germline ends. This CDR3 is built from 17 residues. The CDR3 sequence is CASSLRLGVPSTDTQYF. The CDR3, as DNA: TGTGCCAGCAGCCTCCGCCTGGGGGTCCCTAGCACAGATACGCAGTATTTT. Full variable domain (missing parts from reference TRBV7-8 and TRBJ2-3): GAGVSQSPRYKVAKRGQDVALRCDPISGHVSLFWYQQALGQGPEFLTYFQNEAQLDKSGLPSDRFFAERPEGSVSTLKIQRTQQEDSAVYLCASSLRLGVPSTDTQYFGPGTRLTVL.

This sequence joins TRBV13 and TRBJ2-7; D call uncertain. Trimming took off 4 bases at V and 9 bases at J, with 13 bases between the two ends. Germline assignment: CDR1 PRHDT and CDR2 FYEKMQ (reference sequence). The CDR3 sequence is 12 residues long. The CDR3 sequence: CASSYTPLAQYF. CDR3 sequence (DNA): TGTGCCAGCAGCTATACCCCTCTCGCGCAGTACTTC. Full variable domain (remainder filled in from reference TRBV13 and TRBJ2-7): AAGVIQSPRHLIKEKRETATLKCYPIPRHDTVYWYQQGPGQDPQFLISFYEKMQSDKGSIPDRFSAQQFSDYHSELNMSSLELGDSALYFCASSYTPLAQYFGPGTRLTVT.

The rearrangement uses TRBV24-1 and TRBJ1-1; 7 positions match TRBD1. CDR1 is KGHDR and CDR2 is SFDVKD in the germline V gene. This CDR3 has 15 residues. The V and J ends lost 5 bases and 3 bases, in that order; junction bases with no gene match: 8. The CDR3 nucleotides are TGTGCCACCAGTGGCGGGGACAGCCTCTACACTGAAGCTTTCTTT. Translating it yields CATSGGDSLYTEAFF.

This clonotype has more than one count but fewer than ten. This chain uses TRBV12-3 or TRBV12-4 with TRBJ1-3, with D perhaps TRBD1 (6 bases). Trimming cost V 2 bases and J 0 bases, with 8 bases left between them. The CDR3 runs to 15 residues. CDR3 sequence: CASSLLGASGNTIYF. CDR3 sequence (DNA): TGTGCCAGCAGTTTACTGGGGGCCTCTGGAAACACCATATATTTT.

This clonotype came up a few times. V is TRBV6-5 and J is TRBJ1-5; D not certain. Germline CDR1 and CDR2: MNHEY and SVGAGI. Trimming stripped 6 bases from V and 2 bases from J, with 14 bases between. There are 15 residues in the CDR3. The DNA for the CDR3 is TGTGCCAGCAGCCCAAGAGGATGGGGCAATCAGCCCCAGCATTTT. The encoded protein is CASSPRGWGNQPQHF.

The rearrangement joins TRBV10-3 to TRBJ2-3, with D possibly TRBD1 on 6 matching bases. The V end lost 7 bases, the J end lost 0 bases, and 11 bases lay between the germline ends. The CDR3 extends over 14 amino acids. CDR1 and CDR2 from the germline V gene are ENHRY and SYGVKD. The CDR3 spells CAITKDRSTDTQYF. For the CDR3, the DNA is TGTGCCATCACCAAGGACAGAAGCACAGATACGCAGTATTTT.

Only a few counts were recorded for this clonotype. V is TRBV10-3 and J is TRBJ1-1; D unresolved. Germline V gene data show CDR1 as ENHRY and CDR2 as SYGVKD. The V gene lost 8 bases and the J gene lost 0 bases, with 4 bases spanning the gap. The CDR3 has 11 amino acids. CDR3 residues: CAIGVNTEAFF. The CDR3 DNA reads as TGTGCCATCGGCGTGAACACTGAAGCTTTCTTT.

The rearrangement joins TRBV6-2 or TRBV6-3 to TRBJ2-1; a possible D gene is TRBD1 (5 bases). The CDR3 is 12 amino acids. Germline CDR1 reads MNHEY; CDR2 reads SVGEGT. Between the trimmed V and J ends, which lost 5 bases and 14 bases, there was a span of 16 bases. The CDR3 here is CASSQGVRFEFF. For the CDR3, the DNA is TGTGCCAGCAGTCAAGGGGTTCGTTTTGAGTTCTTC.